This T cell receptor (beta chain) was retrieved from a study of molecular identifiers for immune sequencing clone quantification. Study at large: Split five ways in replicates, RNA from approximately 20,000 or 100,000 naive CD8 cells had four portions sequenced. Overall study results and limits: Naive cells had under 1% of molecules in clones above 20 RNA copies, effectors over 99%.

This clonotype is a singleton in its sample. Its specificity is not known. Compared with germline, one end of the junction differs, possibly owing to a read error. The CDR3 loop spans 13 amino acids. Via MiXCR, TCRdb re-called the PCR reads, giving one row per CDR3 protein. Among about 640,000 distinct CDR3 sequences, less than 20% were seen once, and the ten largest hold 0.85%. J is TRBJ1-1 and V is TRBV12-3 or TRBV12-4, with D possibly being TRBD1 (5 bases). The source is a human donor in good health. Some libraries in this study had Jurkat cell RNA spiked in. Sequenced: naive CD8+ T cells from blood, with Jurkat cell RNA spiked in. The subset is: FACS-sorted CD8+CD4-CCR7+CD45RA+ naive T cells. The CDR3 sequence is CTSSFTPGAEAFF. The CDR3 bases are TGTACCAGCAGTTTTACCCCGGGGGCTGAAGCTTTCTTT.